This TCR beta chain was recorded in a study of T cells after yellow fever vaccination. Study overall: Those fractions that held only low numbers of cells were prepared using the SMART-Seq v4 Ultra Low Input RNA kit. Study-wide points: In post-booster samples, most primary-vaccination clones reappeared (just under 98% CD4, 75% to 90% CD8).

V was clipped by 7 bases and J by 0 bases; unmatched bases: 7. The CDR3 is 14 amino acids. Germline lookup yields CDR1 SGHRS and CDR2 YFSETQ. TCRdb processed the 5' RACE reads anew with MiXCR; each CDR3 protein has one entry. The sample has some 73,000 distinct CDR3 sequences, roughly 8% seen once. As to this clonotype: Its target is not known.

The V gene is TRBV5-1, the J gene TRBJ2-7; 7 nucleotides match TRBD1. This TCR was sampled from a man aged 30-40 years who received the YFV17D yellow fever vaccine. The sample consisted of CD8+ T cells sorted from PBMCs, taken on the day of the yellow fever booster vaccination. CDR3 sequence (DNA): TGCGCCAGCTCTCTGGGGACAGCCTCCTACGAGCAGTACTTC. It codes for CASSLGTASYEQYF.